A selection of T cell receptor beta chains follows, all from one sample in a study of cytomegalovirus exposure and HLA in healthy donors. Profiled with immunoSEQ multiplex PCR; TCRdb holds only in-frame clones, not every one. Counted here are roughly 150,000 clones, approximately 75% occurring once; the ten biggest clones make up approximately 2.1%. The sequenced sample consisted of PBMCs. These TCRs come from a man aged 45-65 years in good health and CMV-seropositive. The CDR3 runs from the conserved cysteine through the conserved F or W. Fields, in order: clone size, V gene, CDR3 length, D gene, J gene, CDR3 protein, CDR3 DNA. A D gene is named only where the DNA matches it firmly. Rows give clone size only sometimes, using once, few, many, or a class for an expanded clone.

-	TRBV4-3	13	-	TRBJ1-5	CASSPLPGMAQHF	TGCGCCAGCAGCCCCCTGCCGGGAATGGCCCAGCATTTT
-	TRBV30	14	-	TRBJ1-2	CAWFLARSNYGYTF	TGTGCCTGGTTTCTCGCCAGGTCGAACTATGGCTACACCTTC
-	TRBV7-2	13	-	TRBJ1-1	CASRSQMNTEAFF	TGTGCCAGCCGAAGCCAAATGAACACTGAAGCTTTCTTT
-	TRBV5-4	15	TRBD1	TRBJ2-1	CATTGRQGAFNEQLF	TGTGCCACCACGGGGCGACAGGGGGCTTTTAATGAGCAGCTCTTC
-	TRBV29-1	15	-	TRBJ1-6	CSVRGGIPYNSPLHF	TGCAGCGTCCGGGGAGGAATCCCCTATAATTCACCCCTCCACTTT
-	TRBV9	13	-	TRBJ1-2	CASSATLDYGYTF	TGTGCCAGCAGCGCGACACTAGACTATGGCTACACCTTC
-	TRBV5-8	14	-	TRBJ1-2	CASSFSRGTYGYTF	TGTGCCAGCAGCTTTAGTCGCGGGACCTATGGCTACACCTTC
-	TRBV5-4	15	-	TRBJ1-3	CASSLGTAYGNTIYF	TGTGCCAGCAGCTTGGGGACAGCTTATGGAAACACCATATATTTT
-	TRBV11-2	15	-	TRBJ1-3	CASSSGLYSGNTIYF	TGTGCCAGCAGCTCGGGACTTTATTCTGGAAACACCATATATTTT
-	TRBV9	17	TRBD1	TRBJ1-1	CASSEGTGDWGNVEAFF	TGTGCCAGCAGCGAGGGTACAGGGGACTGGGGAAACGTTGAAGCTTTCTTT
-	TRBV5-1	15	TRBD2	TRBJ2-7	CASSPTAGVTYEQYF	TGCGCCAGCAGCCCAACAGCGGGGGTGACCTACGAGCAGTACTTC
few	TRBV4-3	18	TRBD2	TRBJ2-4	CASSQDPSGGAAKNIQYF	TGCGCCAGCAGCCAAGATCCGAGCGGGGGGGCGGCCAAAAACATTCAGTACTTC
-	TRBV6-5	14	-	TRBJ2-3	CASSLDRLGDTQYF	TGTGCCAGCAGTCTCGACAGGCTAGGAGATACGCAGTATTTT
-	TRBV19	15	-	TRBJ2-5	CASSIGLRVGETQYF	TGTGCCAGTAGTATAGGTTTGAGGGTCGGCGAGACCCAGTACTTC
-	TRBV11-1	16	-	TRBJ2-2	CASSLGPQGNTGELFF	TGTGCCAGCAGCTTAGGGCCACAGGGCAACACCGGGGAGCTGTTTTTT
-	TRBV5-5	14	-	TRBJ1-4	CASSWGGSNEKLFF	TGTGCCAGCAGCTGGGGGGGATCTAATGAAAAACTGTTTTTT
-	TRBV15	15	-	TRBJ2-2	CATSLRQPNTGELFF	TGTGCCACCAGCCTCCGACAGCCGAACACCGGGGAGCTGTTTTTT
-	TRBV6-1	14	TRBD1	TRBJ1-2	CASSLNGQGRGYTF	TGTGCCAGCAGCTTAAACGGACAGGGAAGAGGCTACACCTTC
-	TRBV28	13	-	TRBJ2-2	CASSLAGLGELFF	TGTGCCAGCAGTTTAGCGGGGCTCGGGGAGCTGTTTTTT
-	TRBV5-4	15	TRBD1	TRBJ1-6	CASRLQGSAGSPLHF	TGTGCCAGCAGACTACAGGGGTCCGCTGGTTCACCCCTCCACTTT
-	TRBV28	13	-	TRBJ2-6	CASVLSGANVLTF	TGTGCCAGTGTCCTCTCTGGGGCCAACGTCCTGACTTTC
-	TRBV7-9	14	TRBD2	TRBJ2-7	CASSLTSGGYEQYF	TGTGCCAGCAGCTTAACTAGCGGGGGCTACGAGCAGTACTTC
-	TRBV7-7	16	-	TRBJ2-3	CASSASGGWGTDTQYF	TGTGCCAGCAGCGCCTCGGGGGGCTGGGGCACAGATACGCAGTATTTT
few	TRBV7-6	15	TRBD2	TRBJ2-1	CASSLVAGGYNEQFF	TGTGCCAGCAGCTTGGTAGCGGGGGGGTACAATGAGCAGTTCTTC
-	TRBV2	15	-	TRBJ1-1	CASSITGQRNTEAFF	TGTGCCAGCAGTATTACAGGGCAGAGGAACACTGAAGCTTTCTTT
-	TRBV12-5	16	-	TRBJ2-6	CASGLDGDSGANVLTF	TGTGCTAGTGGTTTGGACGGGGACTCTGGGGCCAACGTCCTGACTTTC
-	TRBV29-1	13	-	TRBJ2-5	CSARDSPQETQYF	TGCAGCGCCCGCGACAGTCCCCAAGAGACCCAGTACTTC
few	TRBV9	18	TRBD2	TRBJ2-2	CASSPLRTSRWGPGELFF	TGTGCCAGCAGCCCTCTCCGGACTAGCCGATGGGGGCCCGGGGAGCTGTTTTTT
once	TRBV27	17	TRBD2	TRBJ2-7	CASSLNPGLAGAGEQYF	TGTGCCAGCAGTCTCAACCCGGGACTAGCGGGGGCAGGGGAGCAGTACTTC
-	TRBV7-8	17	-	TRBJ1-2	CASSLARGPMGIYGYTF	TGTGCCAGCAGCTTAGCGCGGGGGCCGATGGGTATTTATGGCTACACCTTC
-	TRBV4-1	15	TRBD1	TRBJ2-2	CASSAPGQGTGELFF	TGCGCCAGCAGCGCGCCGGGACAGGGAACCGGGGAGCTGTTTTTT
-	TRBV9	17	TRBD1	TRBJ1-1	CASSVGGRGTGNTEAFF	TGTGCCAGCAGCGTAGGGGGCAGGGGGACAGGGAACACTGAAGCTTTCTTT
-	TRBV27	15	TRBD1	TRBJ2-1	CASTSGQGSYNEQFF	TGTGCCAGCACTTCCGGACAGGGGTCCTACAATGAGCAGTTCTTC